This is a list of T cell receptor beta chains from one sample in a study of OX40 agonist ivuxolimab in advanced cancers. Assay used: immunoSEQ multiplex PCR; TCRdb lists only in-frame clones, some missing. This table holds under 85,000 clones, around 90% found once. Sequenced here: CD4+ or CD8+ T cells sorted from blood, sampled in a trial of the OX40 agonist ivuxolimab. The receptors were gathered from an adult with an advanced solid tumor such as melanoma, head and neck, liver or kidney cancer. Each CDR3 is given with its conserved first and last residue. The D gene is left open where the match is weak. Clone sizes are given selectively: once, few, many, or a class where the clone is expanded.

>TRBV18|TRBJ2-5|-|TRBD2
CASSPGLAGQETQYF
>TRBV19|TRBJ2-2|-|-
CASSPRFGGNTGELFF
>TRBV19|TRBJ2-7|-|TRBD1
CASRGTGPTYEQYF
>TRBV7-2|TRBJ1-2|-|-
CASSPWGARGYTF
>TRBV7-3|TRBJ2-1|-|-
CASSPQPTSNEQFF
>TRBV28|TRBJ2-7|-|TRBD1
CASRPGTALREQYF
>TRBV28|TRBJ2-7|-|-
CASRTGELDRGEQYF
>TRBV19|TRBJ2-4|-|-
CASSPHGRGAKNIQYF
>TRBV5-1|TRBJ1-4|-|-
CASRRGGNSEKLFF
>TRBV18|TRBJ2-1|-|-
CASSDSGLLLNEQFF
>TRBV5-1|TRBJ2-7|-|-
CASSLVVGGHEQYF
>TRBV7-6|TRBJ2-3|-|TRBD2
CASSPLAGGGGGTDTQYF
>TRBV11-3|TRBJ2-7|-|-
CASSPELGSYEQYF
>TRBV6-6|TRBJ1-2|-|-
CASSPGTYGYTF
>TRBV7-9|TRBJ2-5|-|-
CASSPRTSETQYF
>TRBV7-2|TRBJ1-4|-|-
CASSFQGSEKLFF
>TRBV2|TRBJ2-5|-|TRBD1
CASSERTGFETQYF
>TRBV4-1|TRBJ2-3|-|TRBD2
CASSQPLAGGTDTQYF
>TRBV29-1|TRBJ2-2|once|-
CSVEGGLGTGELFF
>TRBV28|TRBJ2-2|-|-
CASSSPRFRGTGELFF
>TRBV5-1|TRBJ1-4|-|-
CASSPRWGNEKLFF
>TRBV28|TRBJ1-2|once|-
CASSGTPLNYGYTF
>TRBV19|TRBJ1-5|-|-
CASSLQDQPQHF
>TRBV5-5|TRBJ1-1|-|-
CASSLETSEAFF
>TRBV5-4|TRBJ2-3|-|TRBD2
CASKMGLAETSTDTQYF
>TRBV5-4|TRBJ2-1|-|-
CASSLTGSSYNEQFF
>TRBV5-1|TRBJ2-3|-|-
CASSSPGDTQYF
>TRBV7-2|TRBJ2-3|once|-
CASSPGPTDTQYF
>TRBV6-6|TRBJ2-3|-|TRBD1
CASREQGFTDTQYF
>TRBV6-6|TRBJ2-7|-|-
CASSYGSRSGYEQYF
>TRBV30|TRBJ1-6|-|-
CAWRGYSNNSPLHF
>TRBV7-3|TRBJ2-7|-|TRBD2
CASSRGLAGAEQYF
>TRBV27|-|-|-
CASSRQGGSYEQYF
>TRBV4-3|TRBJ2-2|-|TRBD2
CASSQDPSGTNTGELFF
>TRBV29-1|TRBJ2-7|-|-
CSVPVDNEQYF
>TRBV5-6|TRBJ1-1|-|-
CASSSLTSYTEAFF
>TRBV5-1|TRBJ1-5|-|-
CASSLGDGGNQPQHF
>TRBV7-3|TRBJ2-3|-|TRBD2
CASSFSGRTDTQYF
>TRBV7-2|TRBJ2-7|-|TRBD2
CASSSRGGDEQYF
>TRBV7-8|TRBJ1-2|-|-
CASSPATAGIYGYTF
>TRBV7-8|TRBJ2-3|-|-
CASSPGAGGTDTQYF
>TRBV9|TRBJ2-1|-|TRBD2
CASSLRGSGPNEQFF
>TRBV9|TRBJ2-1|-|-
CASNPSGEGANEQFF
>TRBV5-4|TRBJ2-2|-|-
CASSLVGAKAGELFF
>TRBV4-3|TRBJ2-3|-|TRBD2
CASSQDLASGRPSAVTQYF
>TRBV7-9|TRBJ1-3|-|TRBD1
CASGGQGASGNTIYF
>TRBV30|TRBJ2-1|-|TRBD2
CAWSSGLAGSRGQFF